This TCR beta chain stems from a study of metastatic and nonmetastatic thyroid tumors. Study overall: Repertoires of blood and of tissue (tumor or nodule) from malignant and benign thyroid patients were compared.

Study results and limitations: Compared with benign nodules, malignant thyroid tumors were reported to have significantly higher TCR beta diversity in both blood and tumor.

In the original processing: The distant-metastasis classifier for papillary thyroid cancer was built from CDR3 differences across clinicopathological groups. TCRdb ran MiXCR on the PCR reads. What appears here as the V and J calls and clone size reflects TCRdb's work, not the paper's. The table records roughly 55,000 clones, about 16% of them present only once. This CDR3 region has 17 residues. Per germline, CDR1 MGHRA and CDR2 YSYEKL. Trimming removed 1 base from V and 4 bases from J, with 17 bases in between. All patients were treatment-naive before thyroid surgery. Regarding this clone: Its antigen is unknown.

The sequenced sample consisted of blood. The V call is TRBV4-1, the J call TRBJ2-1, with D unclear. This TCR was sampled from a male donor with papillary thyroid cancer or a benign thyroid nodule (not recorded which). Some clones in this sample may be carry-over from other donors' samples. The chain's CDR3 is CASSQVDLGSPYNEQFF. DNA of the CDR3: TGCGCCAGCAGCCAAGTAGATCTAGGCTCCCCTTACAATGAGCAGTTCTTC.